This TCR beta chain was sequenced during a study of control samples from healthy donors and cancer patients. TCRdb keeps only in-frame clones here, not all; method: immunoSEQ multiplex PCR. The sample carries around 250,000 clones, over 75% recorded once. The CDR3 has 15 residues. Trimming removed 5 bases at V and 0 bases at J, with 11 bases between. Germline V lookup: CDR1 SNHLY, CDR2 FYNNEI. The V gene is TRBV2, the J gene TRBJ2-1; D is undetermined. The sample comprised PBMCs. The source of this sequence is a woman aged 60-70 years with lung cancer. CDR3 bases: TGTGCCAGCAGTCGGACCAGAGGCTCCTACAATGAGCAGTTCTTC. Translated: CASSRTRGSYNEQFF.